What follows describes a single T cell receptor (beta chain). Produced via immunoSEQ multiplex PCR; TCRdb's table is partial and in-frame only. The sample lists approximately 140,000 clones, about 86% occurring once. The data derive from a study of blood T cell repertoires in COVID-19. This CDR3 is 14 amino acids long. Germline values: CDR1 SGHRS, CDR2 YFSETQ. The junction had 8 bases not matched to a gene; V was cut back by 7 bases and J by 3 bases. The sample taken for sequencing was peripheral blood. The TCR was taken from a woman aged 60-75 years with acute or convalescent COVID-19. The chain links TRBV5-1 to TRBJ1-1, with TRBD1 identical over 8 bases. In DNA form, the CDR3 reads TGCGCCAGCTCCGGACAGGGAGTAGACACTGAAGCTTTCTTT. Its protein is CASSGQGVDTEAFF. The full variable domain, completed using reference TRBV5-1 and TRBJ1-1, is KAGVTQTPRYLIKTRGQQVTLSCSPISGHRSVSWYQQTPGQGLQFLFEYFSETQRNKGNFPGRFSGRQFSNSRSEMNVSTLELGDSALYLCASSGQGVDTEAFFGQGTRLTVV.